The 19 T cell receptor beta chains below come from one sample, sequenced in a study of T cells in Graves' hyperthyroidism and ophthalmopathy. RNA transcripts served as the template for amplifying TCR beta CDR3 regions. Primed by the HTBI set, a first-round RT-PCR was run on the TCR CDR3. Via MiXCR, TCRdb re-called the multiplex PCR reads, giving one row per CDR3 protein. Found here are 360,000 or so distinct CDR3 sequences, roughly 19% of them singletons; the top ten hold 3.7%. Sequencing used blood. These receptor sequences come from a woman younger than 35 with Graves' hyperthyroidism.

This clonotype was detected many times. The chain has TRBV7-8 and TRBJ2-7; perhaps TRBD2 as D (6 bases). Looked up from germline, CDR1 is SGHVS and CDR2 is FQNEAQ. The CDR3 is 14 residues long. Trimming pared 5 bases from V and 2 bases from J, leaving 13 bases between. This CDR3 reads CASSGDLGPYEQYF. DNA for the CDR3: TGTGCCAGCAGCGGGGACTTGGGTCCCTACGAGCAGTACTTC. The whole variable domain, remainder taken from reference TRBV7-8 and TRBJ2-7, is GAGVSQSPRYKVAKRGQDVALRCDPISGHVSLFWYQQALGQGPEFLTYFQNEAQLDKSGLPSDRFFAERPEGSVSTLKIQRTQQEDSAVYLCASSGDLGPYEQYFGPGTRLTVT.

This clonotype was seen many times. The chain combines TRBV13 with TRBJ2-4; no reliable D call. The CDR3 extends over 12 amino acids. Trimming cost V 5 bases and J 4 bases, with 6 bases left between them. Germline V gene sequence: CDR1 PRHDT, CDR2 FYEKMQ (reference sequence). In DNA form, the CDR3 reads TGTGCCAGCAGCCAGGCGAAAAACATTCAGTACTTC. This encodes CASSQAKNIQYF. The whole variable domain, filled in from reference TRBV13 and TRBJ2-4, reads AAGVIQSPRHLIKEKRETATLKCYPIPRHDTVYWYQQGPGQDPQFLISFYEKMQSDKGSIPDRFSAQQFSDYHSELNMSSLELGDSALYFCASSQAKNIQYFGAGTRLSVL.

This clonotype appeared many times. The gene calls are TRBV30 and TRBJ1-2; D is undetermined. Between the trimmed V and J ends, which lost 2 bases and 4 bases, there was a span of 11 bases. Looked up from germline, CDR1 is GTSNPN and CDR2 is SVGIG (reference sequence). The CDR3 covers 13 residues. The CDR3 spells CAWSLTWVYGYTF. CDR3 nucleotide sequence: TGTGCCTGGAGTCTTACATGGGTCTATGGCTACACCTTC.

Concerning this clonotype itself: An end of the junction differs from the germline gene, which may be a read error. The V gene is TRBV7-2, the J gene TRBJ2-7; D remains unclear. Germline V gene lookup returns CDR1 SGHTA and CDR2 FQGNSA. This CDR3 has 15 amino acids. CDR3 DNA sequence: TGCGCCAGCAGCCCGTCCTGGTCGCGATCCTACGAGCAGTACTTC. Translation: CASSPSWSRSYEQYF.

This clonotype was observed at least ten times. V gene TRBV2 combines with J gene TRBJ2-5; D gene unclear. Germline V gene data show CDR1 as SNHLY and CDR2 as FYNNEI. V was shortened by 5 bases and J by 3 bases, with 10 bases between the two germline ends. CDR3 length: 13 residues. In nucleotides, the CDR3 is TGTGCCAGCAGTAAAAATCGAGAAGAGACCCAGTACTTC. This sequence encodes CASSKNREETQYF.

This clonotype came up many times. The chain uses TRBV6-5 and TRBJ2-7, with 9 bases aligning to TRBD1. Germline lookup yields CDR1 MNHEY and CDR2 SVGAGI. CDR3 length: 17 residues. J was trimmed by 5 bases and V by 0 bases; bases with no gene match: 11. The chain's CDR3 is CASSYSLGDREGNEQYF. The CDR3, as DNA: TGTGCCAGCAGTTACTCGTTAGGGGACAGGGAGGGAAACGAGCAGTACTTC.

J is TRBJ2-5 and V is TRBV12-3 or TRBV12-4; the match to TRBD1 covers 7 bases. The CDR3 extends over 15 amino acids. V lost 4 bases, J lost 5 bases, and 10 bases stayed unmatched. The CDR3 nucleotides read TGTGCCAGCAGTTACTCGACCCCAGGGGGTGAGACCCAGTACTTC. It specifies CASSYSTPGGETQYF.

This clonotype was counted many times. In DNA, the CDR3 is TGTGCCAGCAGGCTGGAAGGGGTCGGGGAGCTGTTTTTT. Its translation: CASRLEGVGELFF. The chain joins TRBV2 to TRBJ2-2; D is possibly TRBD1 (5 bases). Between the trimmed V and J ends, which lost 6 bases and 7 bases, there was a span of 12 bases. Germline CDR1 SNHLY, CDR2 FYNNEI. The CDR3 spans 13 residues.

The V and J genes are TRBV6-1 and TRBJ1-1, with unresolved D. This CDR3 region has 13 residues. Trimming took off 6 bases at V and 4 bases at J, with 12 bases between the two ends. Germline V CDR1 and CDR2: MNHNS, SASEGT. The CDR3 sequence: CASRPLRSTEAFF. The CDR3 DNA follows: TGTGCCAGCAGACCCCTAAGGAGCACTGAAGCTTTCTTT.

This clonotype occurred many times. The chain recombines TRBV6-5 with TRBJ2-7; the D is unclear. This CDR3 spans 15 amino acids. Trimming took 5 bases from V and 6 from J, leaving 20 bases between them. The V gene's germline CDR1 is MNHEY and CDR2 SVGAGI. CDR3 region: CASSLRSPLSSEQYF. The DNA of the CDR3 is TGTGCCAGCAGTCTACGCAGTCCGTTAAGCTCCGAGCAGTACTTC.

This clonotype was seen more than once but under ten times. The chain employs TRBV6-2 or TRBV6-3 and TRBJ2-3; 11 nucleotides match TRBD2. CDR3 length equals 18 residues. The V segment lost 6 bases and the J segment 3 bases; nucleotides outside the gene matches: 14. Germline CDR1 reads MNHEY; CDR2 reads SVGEGT. The CDR3 coding sequence is TGTGCCAGCAGCCCCTGGATAGCGGGGGGGTTAGGTACAGATACGCAGTATTTT. Protein sequence: CASSPWIAGGLGTDTQYF.

This clonotype was observed at least ten times. The rearrangement uses TRBV28 and TRBJ1-1; D may be TRBD1 (5 bases). The CDR3 is 13 residues long. Germline CDR1 and CDR2: MDHEN and SYDVKM. V lost 10 bases and J lost 5, with 17 bases in between. This chain's CDR3 is CAIQIPEGTEAFF. CDR3 nucleotides: TGTGCCATCCAAATCCCAGAGGGGACTGAAGCTTTCTTT.

This clonotype was counted at least ten times. The V call is TRBV12-3 or TRBV12-4, the J call TRBJ1-2; 7 nucleotides agree with TRBD1. The CDR3 contains 13 residues. V lost 5 bases and J lost 5; bases outside the gene matches: 5. CDR3 bases: TGTGCCAGCAGTACAGGGGAGGGGTATGGCTACACCTTC. As protein: CASSTGEGYGYTF.

The table lists this clonotype with a few counts. The CDR3 sequence is CASSGGGQPQHF. As DNA, the CDR3 is TGTGCCAGCAGTGGGGGGGGGCAGCCCCAGCATTTT. The chain joins TRBV5-6 to TRBJ1-5; D may be TRBD1 (5 bases). Germline CDR1 is SGHDT and CDR2 is YYEEEE. V dropped 5 bases and J dropped 7 bases, with 10 bases sitting between them. The CDR3 runs 12 residues.

This clonotype was observed at least ten times. This chain connects TRBV20-1 to TRBJ2-7, with 10 bases aligning to TRBD1. The CDR3 consists of 12 residues. V shed 7 bases, J shed 2 bases, and the junction held 2 bases outside the gene matches. Germline loops: CDR1 DFQATT, CDR2 SNEGSKA (reference sequence). In DNA form, the CDR3 reads TGCAGTGTGGACAGGGGGACCTACGAGCAGTACTTC. Protein: CSVDRGTYEQYF.

V and J are TRBV6-5 and TRBJ1-3; D call uncertain. Trimming shortened V by 4 bases and J by 5 bases, and 15 bases separated the two germline ends. Germline assignment: CDR1 MNHEY and CDR2 SVGAGI. This CDR3 spans 15 amino acids. The CDR3 coding sequence is TGTGCCAGCAGTTTGGTCGGTGAGGGTAGAAACACCATATATTTT. The encoded protein is CASSLVGEGRNTIYF.

The chain recombines TRBV5-1 with TRBJ1-6; 7 positions match TRBD1. The CDR3 extends over 18 amino acids. Looked up from germline, CDR1 is SGHRS and CDR2 is YFSETQ. After removal of 8 bases from V and 8 bases from J, the junction contained 22 bases not matched to a gene. DNA for the CDR3: TGCGCCAGTCACGCGACAGGGAAGCTGTCCGGAGGTGATTCACCCCTCCACTTT. Protein product: CASHATGKLSGGDSPLHF.

This clonotype was seen ten or more times. The rearrangement uses TRBV29-1 and TRBJ2-7; 10 bases agree with TRBD2. This CDR3 spans 14 amino acids. CDR1 and CDR2 (germline): SQVTM, ANQGSEA. The junction had 9 bases not matched to a gene; V was cut back by 7 bases and J by 3 bases. Written as DNA, the CDR3 is TGCAGCGCCAGCTTTAGCGGGGGGATCTACGAGCAGTACTTC. Encoded protein: CSASFSGGIYEQYF.

This chain uses TRBV19 with TRBJ2-2; D is ambiguous. This CDR3 contains 15 residues. Germline V gives CDR1 LNHDA, CDR2 SQIVND (reference sequence). Trimming pared 5 bases from V and 1 base from J, leaving 11 bases between. In DNA form, the CDR3 reads TGTGCCAGTAGTCACGGAATACTGAACACCGGGGAGCTGTTTTTT. Amino acid sequence: CASSHGILNTGELFF.